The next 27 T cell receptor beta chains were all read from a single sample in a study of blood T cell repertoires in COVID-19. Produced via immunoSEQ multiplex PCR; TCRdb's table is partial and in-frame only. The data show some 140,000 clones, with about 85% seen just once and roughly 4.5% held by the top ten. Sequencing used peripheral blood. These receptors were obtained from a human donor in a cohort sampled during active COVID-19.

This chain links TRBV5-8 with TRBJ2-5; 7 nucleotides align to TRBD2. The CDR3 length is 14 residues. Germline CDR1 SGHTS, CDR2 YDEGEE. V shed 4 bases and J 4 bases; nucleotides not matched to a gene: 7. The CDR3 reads CASSLAVRGETQYF. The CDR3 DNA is TGTGCCAGCAGCCTAGCGGTCCGGGGAGAGACCCAGTACTTC.

The CDR3 here is CAISTSGRGSETQYF. DNA for the CDR3: TGTGCCATCAGCACTAGCGGCAGGGGGTCAGAGACCCAGTACTTC. V usage is TRBV10-3 and J usage is TRBJ2-5, with TRBD2 as a possible D gene (8 bases). Per germline, CDR1 ENHRY and CDR2 SYGVKD. This CDR3 spans 15 amino acids. Trimming left V 6 bases short and J 4 bases short, with 18 bases between.

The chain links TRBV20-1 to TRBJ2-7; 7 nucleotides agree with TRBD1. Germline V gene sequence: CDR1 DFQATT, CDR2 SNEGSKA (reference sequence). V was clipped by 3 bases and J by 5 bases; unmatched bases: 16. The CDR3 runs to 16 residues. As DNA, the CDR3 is TGCAGTGCTAGTTCCCCGGGACAGTTGTTTCCCAACGAGCAGTACGTC. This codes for CSASSPGQLFPNEQYV.

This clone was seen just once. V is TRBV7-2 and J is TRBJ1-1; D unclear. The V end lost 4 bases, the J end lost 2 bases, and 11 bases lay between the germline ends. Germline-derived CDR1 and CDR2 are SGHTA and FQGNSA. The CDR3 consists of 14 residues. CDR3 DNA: TGTGCCAGCAGCTACAGCCGGCTTAACACTGAAGCTTTCTTT. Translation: CASSYSRLNTEAFF.

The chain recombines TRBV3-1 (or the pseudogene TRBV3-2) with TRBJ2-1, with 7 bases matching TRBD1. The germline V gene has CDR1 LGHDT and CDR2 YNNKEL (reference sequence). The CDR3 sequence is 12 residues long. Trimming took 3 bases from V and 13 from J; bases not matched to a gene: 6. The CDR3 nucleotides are TGTGCCAGCAGCCAGGATAGGGGGCCTCAGTTCTTC. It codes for CASSQDRGPQFF.

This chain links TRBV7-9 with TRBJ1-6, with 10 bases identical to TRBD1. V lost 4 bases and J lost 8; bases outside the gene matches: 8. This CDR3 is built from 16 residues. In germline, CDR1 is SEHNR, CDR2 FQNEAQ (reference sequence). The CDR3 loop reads CASSSRAGTGDSPLHF. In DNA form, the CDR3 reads TGTGCCAGCAGCTCCAGGGCCGGGACAGGGGATTCACCCCTCCACTTT.

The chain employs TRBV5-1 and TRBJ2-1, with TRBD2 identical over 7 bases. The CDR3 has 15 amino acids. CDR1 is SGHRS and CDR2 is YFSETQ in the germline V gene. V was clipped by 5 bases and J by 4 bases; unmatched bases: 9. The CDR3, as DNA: TGCGCCAGCAGACGGATGGCTAGCGGTTACAATGAGCAGTTCTTC. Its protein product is CASRRMASGYNEQFF. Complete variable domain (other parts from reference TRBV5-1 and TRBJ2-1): KAGVTQTPRYLIKTRGQQVTLSCSPISGHRSVSWYQQTPGQGLQFLFEYFSETQRNKGNFPGRFSGRQFSNSRSEMNVSTLELGDSALYLCASRRMASGYNEQFFGPGTRLTVL.

The CDR3 reads CASSYNSGMSQPQHF. The CDR3, as DNA: TGTGCCAGCAGTTATAACTCAGGGATGAGTCAGCCCCAGCATTTT. The chain joins TRBV6-2 or TRBV6-3 to TRBJ1-5; D possibly corresponds to TRBD1 (5 bases). Germline V gene data show CDR1 as MNHEY and CDR2 as SVGEGT. The CDR3 extends over 15 amino acids. Trimming removed 3 bases at V and 6 bases at J, with 15 bases between.

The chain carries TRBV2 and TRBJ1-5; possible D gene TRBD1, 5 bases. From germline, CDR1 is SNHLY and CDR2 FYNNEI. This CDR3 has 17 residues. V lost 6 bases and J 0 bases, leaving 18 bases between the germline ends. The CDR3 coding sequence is TGTGCCAGCAGGGGGGGGGTAACAGTTTATAGCAATCAGCCCCAGCATTTT. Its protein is CASRGGVTVYSNQPQHF.

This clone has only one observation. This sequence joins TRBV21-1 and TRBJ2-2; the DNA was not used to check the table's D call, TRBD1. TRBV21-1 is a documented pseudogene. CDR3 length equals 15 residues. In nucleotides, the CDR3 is TGTGCCAGCAACCCGGGTCCAGGGGCCACCGGGGAGCTGTTTTTT. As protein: CASNPGPGATGELFF.

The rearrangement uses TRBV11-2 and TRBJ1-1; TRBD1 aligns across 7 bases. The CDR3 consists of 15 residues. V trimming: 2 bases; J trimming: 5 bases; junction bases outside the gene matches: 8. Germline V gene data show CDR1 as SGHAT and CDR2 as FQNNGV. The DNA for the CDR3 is TGTGCCAGCAGCTTAAGAGGGGGCTGGGGAACTGAAGCTTTCTTT. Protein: CASSLRGGWGTEAFF. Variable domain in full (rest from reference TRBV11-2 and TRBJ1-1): EAGVAQSPRYKIIEKRQSVAFWCNPISGHATLYWYQQILGQGPKLLIQFQNNGVVDDSQLPKDRFSAERLKGVDSTLKIQPAKLEDSAVYLCASSLRGGWGTEAFFGQGTRLTVV.

The CDR3 DNA reads as TGTGCCAGCAGTGTTGGCTCCACAGATACGCAGTATTTT. It yields the protein CASSVGSTDTQYF. The chain links TRBV5-6 to TRBJ2-3; unclear D gene. V gave up 5 bases and J gave up 2 bases, with 9 bases separating them. The CDR3 sequence is 13 residues long. CDR1 is SGHDT, CDR2 YYEEEE, per germline.

The CDR3 nucleotides are TGTGCCAGCAGTTTATCTTCCAGGGGCGGGGAGACCCAGTACTTC. This encodes CASSLSSRGGETQYF. The gene calls are TRBV6-5 and TRBJ2-5; maybe TRBD1 (6 bases). The CDR3 is made up of 15 amino acids. Trimming stripped 4 bases from V and 5 bases from J, with 17 bases between. Germline V gene data show CDR1 as MNHEY and CDR2 as SVGAGI.

CDR3 protein: CASSRPTDTQYF. CDR3 sequence (DNA): TGCGCCAGCAGCCGTCCGACAGATACGCAGTATTTT. The chain combines TRBV5-1 with TRBJ2-3; no reliable D call. The CDR3 totals 12 residues. Germline values: CDR1 SGHRS, CDR2 YFSETQ. Trimming removed 4 bases from V and 3 bases from J, with 6 bases in between.

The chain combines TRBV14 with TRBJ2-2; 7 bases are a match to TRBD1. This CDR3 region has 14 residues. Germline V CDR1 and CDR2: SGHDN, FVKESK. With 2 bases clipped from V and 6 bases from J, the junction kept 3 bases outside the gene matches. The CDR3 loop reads CASSQLQGSGELFF. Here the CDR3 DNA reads TGTGCCAGCAGCCAACTACAGGGGTCCGGGGAGCTGTTTTTT.

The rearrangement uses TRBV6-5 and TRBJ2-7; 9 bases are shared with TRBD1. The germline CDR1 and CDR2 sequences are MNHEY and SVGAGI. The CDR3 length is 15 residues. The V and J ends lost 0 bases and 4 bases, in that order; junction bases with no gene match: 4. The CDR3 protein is CASSYSGTGTYEQYF. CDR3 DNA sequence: TGTGCCAGCAGTTACTCCGGGACAGGGACATACGAGCAGTACTTC.

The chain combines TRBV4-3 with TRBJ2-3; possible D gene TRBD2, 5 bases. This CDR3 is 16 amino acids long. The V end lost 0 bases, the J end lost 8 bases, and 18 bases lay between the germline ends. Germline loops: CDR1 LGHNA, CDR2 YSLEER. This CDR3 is CASSQDERAHSSTQYF. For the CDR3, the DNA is TGCGCCAGCAGCCAAGATGAGAGGGCCCACAGTAGTACGCAGTATTTT.

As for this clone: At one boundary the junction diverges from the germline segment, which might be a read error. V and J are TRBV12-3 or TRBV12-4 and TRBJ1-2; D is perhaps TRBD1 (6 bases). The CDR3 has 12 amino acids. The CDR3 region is CTSSSGDYGYTF. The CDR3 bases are TGTACCAGCAGTTCAGGGGACTATGGCTACACCTTC.

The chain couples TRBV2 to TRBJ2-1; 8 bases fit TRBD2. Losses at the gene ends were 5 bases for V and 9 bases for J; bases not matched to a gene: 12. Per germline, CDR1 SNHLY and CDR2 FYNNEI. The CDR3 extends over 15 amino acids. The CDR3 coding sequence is TGTGCCAGCAGTTTACCGGGACTAGGTCCCCCTGAGCAGTTCTTC. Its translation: CASSLPGLGPPEQFF.

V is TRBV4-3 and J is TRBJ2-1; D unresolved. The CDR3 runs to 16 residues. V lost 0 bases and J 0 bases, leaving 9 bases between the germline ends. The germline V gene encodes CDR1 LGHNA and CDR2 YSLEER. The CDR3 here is CASSQEHSSSYNEQFF. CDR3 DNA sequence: TGCGCCAGCAGCCAAGAGCACTCGAGCTCCTACAATGAGCAGTTCTTC.

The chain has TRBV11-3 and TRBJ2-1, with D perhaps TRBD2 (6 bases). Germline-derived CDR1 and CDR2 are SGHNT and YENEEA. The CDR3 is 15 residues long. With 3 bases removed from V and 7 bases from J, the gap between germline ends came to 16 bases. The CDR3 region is CASSFGYGGQNEQFF. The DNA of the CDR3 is TGTGCCAGCAGCTTTGGTTACGGGGGTCAAAATGAGCAGTTCTTC.

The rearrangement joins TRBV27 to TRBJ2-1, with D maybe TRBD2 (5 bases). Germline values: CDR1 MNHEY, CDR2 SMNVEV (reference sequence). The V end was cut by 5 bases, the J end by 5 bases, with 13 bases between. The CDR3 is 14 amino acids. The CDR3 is CASSPGSLNNEQFF. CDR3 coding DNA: TGTGCCAGCAGTCCGGGGTCCCTAAACAATGAGCAGTTCTTC.

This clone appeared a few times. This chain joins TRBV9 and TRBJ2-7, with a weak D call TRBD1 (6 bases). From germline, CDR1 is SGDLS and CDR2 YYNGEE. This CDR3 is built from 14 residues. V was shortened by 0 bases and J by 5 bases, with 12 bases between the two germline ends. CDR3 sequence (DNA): TGTGCCAGCAGCGTAGAAACAGGGTCCCACGAGCAGTACTTC. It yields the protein CASSVETGSHEQYF.

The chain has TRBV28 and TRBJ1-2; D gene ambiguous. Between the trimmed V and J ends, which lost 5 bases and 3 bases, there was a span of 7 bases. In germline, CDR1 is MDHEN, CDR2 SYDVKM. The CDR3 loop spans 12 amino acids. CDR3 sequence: CASSLTDYGYTF. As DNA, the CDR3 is TGTGCCAGCAGTCTCACGGACTATGGCTACACCTTC.

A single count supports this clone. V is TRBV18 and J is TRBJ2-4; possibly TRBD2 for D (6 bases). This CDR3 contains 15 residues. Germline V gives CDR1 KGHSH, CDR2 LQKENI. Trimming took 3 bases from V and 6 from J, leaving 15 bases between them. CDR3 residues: CASSPAGREVNIQYF. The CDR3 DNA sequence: TGTGCCAGCTCACCTGCAGGCAGGGAGGTAAACATTCAGTACTTC.

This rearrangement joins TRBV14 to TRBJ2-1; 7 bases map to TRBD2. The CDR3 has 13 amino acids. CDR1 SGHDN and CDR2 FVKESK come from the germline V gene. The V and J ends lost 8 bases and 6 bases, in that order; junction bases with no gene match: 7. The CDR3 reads CASSRDYLNEQFF. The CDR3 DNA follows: TGTGCCAGCTCCCGGGACTATCTCAATGAGCAGTTCTTC.

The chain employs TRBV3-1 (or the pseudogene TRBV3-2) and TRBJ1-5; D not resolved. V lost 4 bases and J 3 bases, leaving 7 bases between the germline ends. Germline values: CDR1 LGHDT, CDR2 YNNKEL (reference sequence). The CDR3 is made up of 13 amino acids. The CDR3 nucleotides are TGTGCCAGCAGCCGGTACAACAATCAGCCCCAGCATTTT. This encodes CASSRYNNQPQHF.